The rows below give T cell receptor beta chains drawn from one sample of a study of blood T cell repertoires in COVID-19. Measured with immunoSEQ multiplex PCR; TCRdb has only the in-frame clones, and not every one. The sample has around 260,000 clones; about 80% are singletons. Sequenced material: peripheral blood. The receptors were sampled from a person between 70 and 80 years old with COVID-19, enrolled during active disease. CDR3s include the opening cysteine and the closing phenylalanine or tryptophan. The D gene is left open where the match is weak.

J gene	D gene	V gene	CDR3 DNA	CDR3 protein
TRBJ1-2	NA	TRBV7-9	TGTGCCAGCAGCTTTTTCCGGGTTTCCTATGGCTACACCTTC	CASSFFRVSYGYTF
TRBJ2-1	TRBD2	TRBV3-1/TRBV3-2	TGTGCCAGCAGCCAAGATCGGCTGAGCGGGGGTAGCTCCTACAATGAGCAGTTCTTC	CASSQDRLSGGSSYNEQFF
TRBJ1-1	NA	TRBV7-2	TGTGCCAGCAGCTTAATCTGGGGCCGGCAGAACACTGAAGCTTTCTTT	CASSLIWGRQNTEAFF
TRBJ2-1	TRBD2	TRBV5-4	TGTGCCAGCAGTCTTGGGGGGACTAGCAGATACAATGAGCAGTTCTTC	CASSLGGTSRYNEQFF
TRBJ1-5	TRBD1	TRBV6-1	TGTGCCAGCAGTGAGAACAGGGGGAGCAATCAGCCCCAGCATTTT	CASSENRGSNQPQHF
TRBJ2-7	TRBD2	TRBV7-3	TGTGCCAGCATTATCCCGGGGGGGCTGTTCATATACGAGCAGTACTTC	CASIIPGGLFIYEQYF
TRBJ2-5	TRBD2	TRBV19	TGTGCCAGTAGCCCGGGCCGATTGCGGGGGAGGAGAGAGACCCAGTACTTC	CASSPGRLRGRRETQYF
TRBJ1-1	NA	TRBV5-4	TGTGCCAGCAGCATAAAGCGGACGGCGGGGAACACTGAAGCTTTCTTT	CASSIKRTAGNTEAFF
TRBJ1-2	NA	TRBV7-2	TGTGCCAGCAGACCTTACAGGGCGGATGGCTACACCTTC	CASRPYRADGYTF
TRBJ2-7	TRBD1	TRBV28	TGTGCCAGCAGTCCGCCGACAGGGGGGGACTACGAGCAGTACTTC	CASSPPTGGDYEQYF
TRBJ2-7	TRBD2	TRBV29-1	TGCAGCGTTGAAGTGGGCGCGGGAGGTCCCTACGAGCAGTACTTC	CSVEVGAGGPYEQYF
TRBJ2-2	NA	TRBV27	TGTGCCAGCAGTTTTTCCCAGGACTTAAACACCGGGGAGCTGTTTTTT	CASSFSQDLNTGELFF
TRBJ1-2	NA	TRBV24-1	TGTGCCACCAGTGCGACAGAGTTCTATGGCTACACCTTC	CATSATEFYGYTF
TRBJ2-5	TRBD2	TRBV24-1	TGTGCCACCAGTGAACCACTAGCGGGAGGGCAAGAGACCCAGTACTTC	CATSEPLAGGQETQYF
TRBJ2-3	TRBD2	TRBV20-1	TGCAGTGCTAGTAGCGGGGGGACCACCTTCACAGATACGCAGTATTTT	CSASSGGTTFTDTQYF
TRBJ2-2	TRBD1	TRBV27	TGTGCCAGCCACGGGACAGGGGTCACCGGGGAGCTGTTTTTT	CASHGTGVTGELFF
TRBJ2-1	NA	TRBV2	TGTGCCAGCAGTGAAACTAGCAGACCCTACAATGAGCAGTTCTTC	CASSETSRPYNEQFF